What follows are 14 T cell receptor beta chains derived from one specimen sequenced in a study of cytomegalovirus exposure and HLA in healthy donors. The PCR contained 60 Vbeta and 13 Jbeta primers. This table comes from immunoSEQ multiplex PCR, and its TCRdb copy is limited to in-frame clones, with some not included. This sample has roughly 160,000 clones, with more than 60% found just once. Sequenced material: PBMCs. The receptors come from a man aged 35 to 55 in good health and CMV-seronegative.

The chain is built from TRBV5-4 and TRBJ2-1; possibly TRBD2 for D (5 bases). The V and J ends lost 4 bases and 8 bases respectively, with 16 bases between them. Germline assignment: CDR1 SGHNT and CDR2 YYREEE (reference sequence). The CDR3 has 14 residues. This CDR3 is CASSNGLRVDEQFF. The CDR3 DNA sequence: TGTGCCAGCAGCAACGGACTGCGGGTGGATGAGCAGTTCTTC.

CDR3 protein: CASSPQPSANNEQFF. The CDR3 DNA reads TGCGCCAGCAGTCCCCAGCCTAGCGCCAACAATGAGCAGTTCTTC. The gene calls are TRBV5-1 and TRBJ2-1, with D possibly matching TRBD2 (6 bases). Trimming took 5 bases from V and 5 from J, leaving 17 bases between them. The germline gives CDR1 SGHRS, CDR2 YFSETQ. The CDR3 loop spans 15 amino acids.

The rearrangement uses TRBV9 and TRBJ2-7; perhaps TRBD2 as D (5 bases). Deletions cut 0 bases from V and 2 bases from J, with 15 bases between. The CDR3 totals 16 residues. CDR1 is SGDLS, CDR2 YYNGEE, per germline. For the CDR3, the DNA is TGTGCCAGCAGCGTAGTACCCGCATTGGAGGCCTACGAGCAGTACTTC. This sequence encodes CASSVVPALEAYEQYF.

This clone was seen more than once but under ten times. This chain uses TRBV5-4 with TRBJ2-1, with D possibly matching TRBD1 (6 bases). Per the germline V gene, CDR1 is SGHNT and CDR2 is YYREEE (reference sequence). Trimming removed 6 bases from V and 8 bases from J, with 9 bases in between. This CDR3 has 11 amino acids. CDR3 amino acids: CASTQGYEQFF. CDR3 nucleotides: TGTGCCAGCACCCAGGGGTATGAGCAGTTCTTC. The entire variable domain, with the rest obtained from reference TRBV5-4 and TRBJ2-1, is as follows: ETGVTQSPTHLIKTRGQQVTLRCSSQSGHNTVSWYQQALGQGPQFIFQYYREEENGRGNFPPRFSGLQFPNYSSELNVNALELDDSALYLCASTQGYEQFFGPGTRLTVL.

The rearrangement joins TRBV10-2 to TRBJ2-1; no reliable D call. CDR3 length: 13 residues. Trimming removed 8 bases at V and 5 bases at J, with 13 bases between. The germline V gene encodes CDR1 WSHSY and CDR2 SAAADI. CDR3 loop: CASAERLNNEQFF. DNA for the CDR3: TGCGCCAGCGCCGAGCGACTCAACAATGAGCAGTTCTTC.

V gene TRBV12-5 combines with J gene TRBJ2-1; 8 bases are a match to TRBD1. V shed 7 bases and J 2 bases; nucleotides not matched to a gene: 4. The germline CDR1 and CDR2 sequences are LGHNT and FRNRAP. CDR3 length: 14 amino acids. CDR3 coding DNA: TGTGCTAGTGTCCCGGGACAGGCCTACAATGAGCAGTTCTTC. Amino acids: CASVPGQAYNEQFF.

The table lists this clone with a few counts. The rearrangement joins TRBV2 to TRBJ1-1; D gene uncertain. The length of the CDR3 is 14 residues. Trimming took 7 bases from V and 1 from J, leaving 13 bases between them. CDR1 SNHLY and CDR2 FYNNEI come from the germline V gene. The DNA of the CDR3 is TGTGCCAGCAATTTAGCAGAGCGGAACACTGAAGCTTTCTTT. Amino acid sequence: CASNLAERNTEAFF.

The rearrangement joins TRBV5-5 to TRBJ2-4; 7 bases map to TRBD1. There are 12 residues in the CDR3. Germline values: CDR1 SGHKS, CDR2 YYEKEE (reference sequence). V was clipped by 2 bases and J by 7 bases; unmatched bases: 0. In DNA, the CDR3 is TGTGCCAGCAGCTTCAGGGGGAACATTCAGTACTTC. Translated: CASSFRGNIQYF.

The CDR3 DNA reads TGTGCCAGCAGCTTAAATCGTGAGGGAGGGGAGCAGTTCTTC. This codes for CASSLNREGGEQFF. The J gene is TRBJ2-1, the V gene TRBV7-3; TRBD2 matches at 7 bases. The CDR3 has 14 residues. Germline V gives CDR1 SGHTA, CDR2 FQGTGA. V shed 1 base, J shed 10 bases, and the junction held 7 bases outside the gene matches. Based on the CDR3 plus reference TRBV7-3 and TRBJ2-1, the full variable domain is GAGVSQTPSNKVTEKGKYVELRCDPISGHTALYWYRQSLGQGPEFLIYFQGTGAADDSGLPNDRFFAVRPEGSVSTLKIQRTERGDSAVYLCASSLNREGGEQFFGPGTRLTVL.

The CDR3 sequence is CASSFSGEPYNEQFF. DNA of the CDR3: TGTGCCAGCAGCTTCAGCGGGGAACCCTACAATGAGCAGTTCTTC. The gene calls are TRBV9 and TRBJ2-1; TRBD2 aligns across 7 bases. The CDR3 is 15 amino acids. The V and J ends lost 4 bases and 2 bases, in that order; junction bases with no gene match: 6. Germline V lookup: CDR1 SGDLS, CDR2 YYNGEE.

The chain joins TRBV19 to TRBJ2-6; perhaps TRBD1 as D (6 bases). V was shortened by 2 bases and J by 1 base, with 12 bases between the two germline ends. Germline V lookup: CDR1 LNHDA, CDR2 SQIVND (reference sequence). This CDR3 has 17 amino acids. For the CDR3, the DNA is TGTGCCAGTAGTATAATCAGGGGCAAGTCTGGGGCCAACGTCCTGACTTTC. Translated: CASSIIRGKSGANVLTF.

This clone was seen more than once but under ten times. This chain connects TRBV18 to TRBJ1-2; D might be TRBD1 (5 bases). The CDR3 is 17 residues long. The germline CDR1 and CDR2 sequences are KGHSH and LQKENI. V lost 3 bases and J lost 4, with 21 bases in between. CDR3 sequence: CASSPRASRDSPYGYTF. DNA for the CDR3: TGTGCCAGCTCACCCAGAGCTTCGAGAGACAGCCCCTATGGCTACACCTTC.

This chain uses TRBV5-8 with TRBJ1-2, with D maybe TRBD1 (6 bases). Germline V CDR1 and CDR2: SGHTS, YDEGEE. Trimming pared 7 bases from V and 6 bases from J, leaving 19 bases between. CDR3 size: 14 residues. The DNA for the CDR3 is TGTGCCAGCCGGAGCCCAGGGGAAACGGATGGCTACACCTTC. Residues: CASRSPGETDGYTF.

A single count supports this clone. The chain uses TRBV7-9 and TRBJ1-6, with TRBD1 identical over 7 bases. From germline, CDR1 is SEHNR and CDR2 FQNEAQ (reference sequence). This CDR3 contains 15 residues. The trim removed 5 bases at V and 10 bases at J, leaving 11 bases unmatched. The CDR3 coding sequence is TGTGCCAGCAGCCTTATGACAGGGACCCGCTCACCCCTCCACTTT. Translated: CASSLMTGTRSPLHF. Filled out from reference TRBV7-9 and TRBJ1-6, the complete variable domain reads DTGVSQNPRHKITKRGQNVTFRCDPISEHNRLYWYRQTLGQGPEFLTYFQNEAQLEKSRLLSDRFSAERPKGSFSTLEIQRTEQGDSAMYLCASSLMTGTRSPLHFGNGTRLTVT.